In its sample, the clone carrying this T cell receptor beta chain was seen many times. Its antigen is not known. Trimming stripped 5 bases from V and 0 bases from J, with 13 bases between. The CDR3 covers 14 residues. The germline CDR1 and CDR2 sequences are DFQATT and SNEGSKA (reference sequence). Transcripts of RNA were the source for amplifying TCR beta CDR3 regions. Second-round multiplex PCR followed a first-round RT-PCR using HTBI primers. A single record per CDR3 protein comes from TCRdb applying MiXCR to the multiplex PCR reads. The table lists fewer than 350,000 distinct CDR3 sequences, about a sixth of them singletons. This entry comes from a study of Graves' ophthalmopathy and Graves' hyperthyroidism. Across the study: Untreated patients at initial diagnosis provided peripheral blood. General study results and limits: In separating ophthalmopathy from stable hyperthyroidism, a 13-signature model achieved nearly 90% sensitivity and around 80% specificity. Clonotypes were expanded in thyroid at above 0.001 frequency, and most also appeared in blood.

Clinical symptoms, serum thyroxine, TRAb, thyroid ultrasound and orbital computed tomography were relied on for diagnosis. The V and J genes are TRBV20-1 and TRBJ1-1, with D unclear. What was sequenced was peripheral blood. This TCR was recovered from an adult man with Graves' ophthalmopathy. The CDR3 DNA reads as TGCAGTGCTGGGGAGGGCACTATGAACACTGAAGCTTTCTTT. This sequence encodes CSAGEGTMNTEAFF.